The present T cell receptor (beta chain) was sequenced within a study of tumour-infiltrating T cells in Burkitt lymphoma. Study in general: Overall and progression-free survival were predicted by productive clonality.

The CDR3 sequence is 15 residues long. CDR1 MGHRA and CDR2 YSYEKL come from the germline V gene. Trimming took 0 bases from V and 0 from J, leaving 6 bases between them. Produced via immunoSEQ multiplex PCR; TCRdb's table is partial and in-frame only. The table lists roughly 13,000 clones, more than 70% of them singletons. The chain joins TRBV4-1 to TRBJ1-5; D not certain. The sequence came from a human donor with diffuse large B-cell lymphoma. The source material was tumor tissue. The chain's CDR3 is CASSQEPISNQPQHF. The CDR3 DNA reads as TGCGCCAGCAGCCAAGAGCCGATTAGCAATCAGCCCCAGCATTTT.